The 5 T cell receptor beta chains reported below all come from one sample, sequenced in a study of cytomegalovirus exposure and HLA in healthy donors. The PCR ran on 60 Vbeta and 13 Jbeta primers. Assay: immunoSEQ multiplex PCR; the TCRdb copy retains only in-frame clones and omits some. The sample holds 95,000 to 130,000 clones, approximately 81% seen once. The sequenced sample was PBMCs. The origin of the receptors is a young man in good health and CMV-seropositive.

This clone was counted once. The chain employs TRBV4-2 and TRBJ2-3; the D gene is possibly TRBD1 (5 bases). Germline-derived CDR1 and CDR2 are LGHNA and YNFKEQ. Between the trimmed V and J ends, which lost 4 bases and 8 bases, there was a span of 16 bases. CDR3 length: 14 amino acids. The CDR3 loop is CASSPIRQGSTQYF. The CDR3 bases are TGTGCCAGCAGCCCCATAAGGCAGGGCTCTACGCAGTATTTT.

The rearrangement links TRBV7-2 to TRBJ2-7, with 9 bases that match TRBD1. With 2 bases clipped from V and 5 bases from J, the junction kept 19 bases outside the gene matches. The CDR3 spans 19 residues. Germline CDR1 and CDR2: SGHTA and FQGNSA. CDR3 sequence: CASSLFLRGGTGIVHEQYF. DNA of the CDR3: TGTGCCAGCAGCTTATTCTTAAGGGGTGGGACAGGGATCGTCCACGAGCAGTACTTC.

This clone was counted between two and nine times. The V gene is TRBV5-1, the J gene TRBJ2-3; 8 nucleotides agree with TRBD2. Germline V gene lookup returns CDR1 SGHRS and CDR2 YFSETQ. The CDR3 covers 15 residues. The J segment lost 4 bases and the V segment lost 2 bases, leaving 6 bases of the junction unmatched. CDR3 region: CASSFGGADADTQYF. The CDR3 DNA reads TGCGCCAGCAGCTTCGGGGGGGCCGATGCAGATACGCAGTATTTT.

V is TRBV30 and J is TRBJ2-1; the match to TRBD2 covers 9 bases. The V segment lost 6 bases and the J segment 2 bases; nucleotides outside the gene matches: 20. The CDR3 spans 19 residues. Germline-derived CDR1 and CDR2 are GTSNPN and SVGIG (reference sequence). The CDR3, as DNA: TGTGCCTGTCCCCCCATGGAGGCGGGAGGGCTCGGGGCCTACAATGAGCAGTTCTTC. This gives the protein CACPPMEAGGLGAYNEQFF.

V usage is TRBV7-3 and J usage is TRBJ1-2, with unresolved D. Germline CDR1 and CDR2: SGHTA and FQGTGA. V was cut by 0 bases and J by 4 bases, with 12 bases left in between. The CDR3 loop spans 15 amino acids. CDR3 loop: CASSLTGDRTYGYTF. The CDR3 DNA sequence: TGTGCCAGCAGCTTAACCGGGGATAGGACCTATGGCTACACCTTC.